The rows below give T cell receptor beta chains drawn from one sample of a study of cytomegalovirus exposure and HLA in healthy donors. TCRdb's copy holds only in-frame clones and misses some; the assay was immunoSEQ multiplex PCR. The table has more than 80,000 clones, about four fifths seen once; the top ten hold roughly 3.2%. The sequenced material came from PBMCs. These receptors came from a female donor in good health and CMV-seropositive. Each CDR3 is given with its conserved first and last residue. The order of the fields is clone size, J gene, D gene, V gene, CDR3 DNA, CDR3 protein. A D gene is named only where the DNA matches it firmly. Rows give clone size only sometimes, using once, few, many, or a class for an expanded clone.

abundance: few
j_gene: TRBJ2-1
d_gene: .
v_gene: TRBV4-1
CDR3nt: TGCGCCAGCAGCCAAGATTTGGCGGAGGCCTACAATGAGCAGTTCTTC
CDR3aa: CASSQDLAEAYNEQFF

abundance: .
j_gene: TRBJ1-5
d_gene: TRBD1
v_gene: TRBV30
CDR3nt: TGTGCCTGGACAGGGGGGAATAGCAATCAGCCCCAGCATTTT
CDR3aa: CAWTGGNSNQPQHF

abundance: .
j_gene: TRBJ1-1
d_gene: .
v_gene: TRBV7-6
CDR3nt: TGTGCCAGCAGCTTAGAGCTCGGGAACACTGAAGCTTTCTTT
CDR3aa: CASSLELGNTEAFF

abundance: .
j_gene: TRBJ1-3
d_gene: .
v_gene: TRBV30
CDR3nt: TGTGCCTGGAGTGTACGGGTCCGAGACACCATATATTTT
CDR3aa: CAWSVRVRDTIYF

abundance: .
j_gene: TRBJ2-3
d_gene: TRBD1
v_gene: TRBV9
CDR3nt: TGTGCCAGCAGCGTAGGGGGACAGGGGACAGATACGCAGTATTTT
CDR3aa: CASSVGGQGTDTQYF

abundance: .
j_gene: TRBJ1-2
d_gene: .
v_gene: TRBV6-6
CDR3nt: TGTGCCAGCAGTTCGGGGGTAAAGATCTATGGCTACACCTTC
CDR3aa: CASSSGVKIYGYTF

abundance: .
j_gene: TRBJ1-6
d_gene: TRBD1
v_gene: TRBV7-2
CDR3nt: TGTGCCAGCAGCTCAGGACAGGGCGGGTATTCACCCCTCCACTTT
CDR3aa: CASSSGQGGYSPLHF

abundance: few
j_gene: TRBJ1-5
d_gene: .
v_gene: TRBV29-1
CDR3nt: TGCAGCGTTAAACAGGGCAATCAGCCCCAGCATTTT
CDR3aa: CSVKQGNQPQHF

abundance: .
j_gene: TRBJ2-1
d_gene: .
v_gene: TRBV6-5
CDR3nt: TGTGCCAGCAGTTTGGCTAGAGGGTACAATGAGCAGTTCTTC
CDR3aa: CASSLARGYNEQFF

abundance: few
j_gene: TRBJ2-3
d_gene: .
v_gene: TRBV7-3
CDR3nt: TGTGCCAGCAGCTTGTCTAGCACAGATACGCAGTATTTT
CDR3aa: CASSLSSTDTQYF

abundance: .
j_gene: TRBJ2-7
d_gene: TRBD2
v_gene: TRBV7-9
CDR3nt: TGTGCCAGCAGCTTAGCGACGGGGGGAGGAGGCGAGCAGTACTTC
CDR3aa: CASSLATGGGGEQYF

abundance: .
j_gene: TRBJ2-3
d_gene: .
v_gene: TRBV6-6
CDR3nt: TGTGCCAGCAGTCCCGAGGGTAACACAGATACGCAGTATTTT
CDR3aa: CASSPEGNTDTQYF

abundance: .
j_gene: TRBJ2-7
d_gene: TRBD2
v_gene: TRBV7-9
CDR3nt: TGTGCCAGCAGCTTAGACGGGCTAGCGGCAACCTACGAGCAGTACTTC
CDR3aa: CASSLDGLAATYEQYF

abundance: .
j_gene: TRBJ1-2
d_gene: TRBD1
v_gene: TRBV10-3
CDR3nt: TGTGCCATCAGTGAGTCCTACCGGGGACAGGCCTATGGCTACACCTTC
CDR3aa: CAISESYRGQAYGYTF

abundance: .
j_gene: TRBJ2-7
d_gene: TRBD2
v_gene: TRBV4-2
CDR3nt: TGTGCCAGCAGCCAAGGGACTAGCGGGGGCTACGAGCAGTACTTC
CDR3aa: CASSQGTSGGYEQYF

abundance: .
j_gene: TRBJ2-1
d_gene: .
v_gene: TRBV6-5
CDR3nt: TGTGCCAGCAGTCCCACGGGATATGAGCAGTTCTTC
CDR3aa: CASSPTGYEQFF

abundance: .
j_gene: TRBJ2-2
d_gene: .
v_gene: TRBV9
CDR3nt: TGTGCCAGCAGCGTAGATGCGAGGTCCGGGGAGCTGTTTTTT
CDR3aa: CASSVDARSGELFF

abundance: few
j_gene: TRBJ1-5
d_gene: .
v_gene: TRBV28
CDR3nt: TGTGCCAGCAGCGAACGGGGCGGGGGGCAGCCCCAGCATTTT
CDR3aa: CASSERGGGQPQHF

abundance: .
j_gene: TRBJ2-7
d_gene: TRBD2
v_gene: TRBV4-1
CDR3nt: TGCGCCAGCAGCCAAGATGAGCGGGGGGGTTACGAGCAGTACTTC
CDR3aa: CASSQDERGGYEQYF

abundance: .
j_gene: TRBJ2-7
d_gene: TRBD1
v_gene: TRBV10-3
CDR3nt: TGTGCCATCAGTGCCAATCCGGGACAGGGTCCCTTCTCCTACGAGCAGTACTTC
CDR3aa: CAISANPGQGPFSYEQYF

abundance: .
j_gene: TRBJ2-7
d_gene: .
v_gene: TRBV7-9
CDR3nt: TGTGCCAGCAGTCGTCAACGGGGCTACGAGCAGTACTTC
CDR3aa: CASSRQRGYEQYF

abundance: .
j_gene: TRBJ1-4
d_gene: TRBD1
v_gene: TRBV6-5
CDR3nt: TGTGCCAGCAGTGGAGGACAGGGTCGGGGGGAAAAACTGTTTTTT
CDR3aa: CASSGGQGRGEKLFF

abundance: .
j_gene: TRBJ2-1
d_gene: TRBD2
v_gene: TRBV19
CDR3nt: TGTGCCGCCTCCTGGGGCGGGAGGATTAACAATGAGCAGTTCTTC
CDR3aa: CAASWGGRINNEQFF

abundance: .
j_gene: TRBJ1-6
d_gene: .
v_gene: TRBV9
CDR3nt: TGTGCCAGCAGCGAATGGGACAATCTAGACTCACCCCTCCACTTT
CDR3aa: CASSEWDNLDSPLHF

abundance: .
j_gene: TRBJ2-5
d_gene: .
v_gene: TRBV7-6
CDR3nt: TGTGCCAGCAGCTTTAACCAAGAGACCCAGTACTTC
CDR3aa: CASSFNQETQYF

abundance: .
j_gene: TRBJ2-3
d_gene: .
v_gene: TRBV6-5
CDR3nt: TGTGCCAGCAGAGGAAGGTGGGGGGTCGGAGATACGCAGTATTTT
CDR3aa: CASRGRWGVGDTQYF

abundance: few
j_gene: TRBJ2-2
d_gene: TRBD2
v_gene: TRBV6-5
CDR3nt: TGTGCCAGCAGTTACAGTGGAACTAGCGGGGCCGGGGAGCTGTTTTTT
CDR3aa: CASSYSGTSGAGELFF

abundance: .
j_gene: TRBJ2-7
d_gene: TRBD1
v_gene: TRBV7-8
CDR3nt: TGTGCCAGCAGCCCAATCGTGGGGACAGGGGGCGTAGAGCAGTACTTC
CDR3aa: CASSPIVGTGGVEQYF